The 11 T cell receptor beta chains below come from one sample, sequenced in a study of cytomegalovirus exposure and HLA in healthy donors. Use of 60 Vbeta and 13 Jbeta primers characterized the PCR. The table came from immunoSEQ multiplex PCR; TCRdb's copy has only in-frame clones and leaves some out. The table lists under 200,000 clones, about 13% of them singletons, with about 7.8% in the top ten. The sample taken for sequencing was PBMCs. The receptors come from a man aged 50 to 59 in good health and CMV-seropositive.

V gene TRBV5-6 combines with J gene TRBJ1-4; TRBD1 matches at 9 bases. The junction had 7 bases not matched to a gene; V was cut back by 2 bases and J by 2 bases. CDR3 length: 17 residues. The V gene's germline CDR1 is SGHDT and CDR2 YYEEEE. CDR3 nucleotide sequence: TGTGCCAGCAGCTTTGTACAGGGGGCGTCGACTAATGAAAAACTGTTTTTT. Translation gives CASSFVQGASTNEKLFF.

The chain combines TRBV2 with TRBJ1-6; TRBD1 is a possible D gene (5 bases). The germline CDR1 and CDR2 sequences are SNHLY and FYNNEI. The CDR3 is 20 residues long. V gave up 7 bases and J gave up 7 bases, with 32 bases separating them. The CDR3 DNA reads TGTGCCAGCATTCCGAGGGCGGGGGACGCGTTTTCCCAGAAAAATTCACCCCTCCACTTT. Amino acids: CASIPRAGDAFSQKNSPLHF.

This clone showed up just a few times. The CDR3 region is CASSLPGEGAAFF. CDR3 DNA: TGCGCCAGCAGCCTCCCAGGGGAAGGAGCAGCTTTCTTT. The J gene is TRBJ1-1, the V gene TRBV5-1; tentative D call: TRBD1 (6 bases). The V end lost 4 bases, the J end lost 10 bases, and 17 bases lay between the germline ends. The CDR3 loop spans 13 amino acids. Per the germline V gene, CDR1 is SGHRS and CDR2 is YFSETQ.

This clone has just a few counts. The J gene is TRBJ2-1, the V gene TRBV11-2; 14 bases align to TRBD2. J lost 5 bases, V lost 5 bases, and 14 bases had no gene match. CDR1 SGHAT and CDR2 FQNNGV come from the germline V gene. This CDR3 contains 19 residues. The CDR3 loop is CASSPRLAGGLPLNNEQFF. Here the CDR3 DNA reads TGTGCCAGCAGCCCGAGACTAGCGGGGGGGCTACCGCTCAACAATGAGCAGTTCTTC.

This clone came up a few times. The genes are TRBV20-1 and TRBJ2-5, with D unresolved. CDR3 size: 11 residues. Between the trimmed V and J ends, which lost 2 bases and 5 bases, there was a span of 6 bases. Germline V gene data show CDR1 as DFQATT and CDR2 as SNEGSKA (reference sequence). The DNA for the CDR3 is TGCAGTGCTAGATCCGGGGAGACCCAGTACTTC. As protein: CSARSGETQYF.

This clone has only a few counts. V is TRBV5-4 and J is TRBJ2-7; 11 bases fit TRBD2. The junction had 6 bases not matched to a gene; V was cut back by 3 bases and J by 1 base. This CDR3 contains 16 residues. Germline loops: CDR1 SGHNT, CDR2 YYREEE (reference sequence). CDR3 coding DNA: TGTGCCAGCAGCTCCTTAGCGGGGGGGAGGTCCTACGAGCAGTACGTC. It translates to CASSSLAGGRSYEQYV.

The chain links TRBV9 to TRBJ2-7; 7 bases line up with TRBD2. Germline CDR1 is SGDLS and CDR2 is YYNGEE. Trimming cost V 3 bases and J 2 bases; bases outside gene matches: 11. This CDR3 has 16 amino acids. CDR3 region: CASSAFSSGAPYEQYF. Here the CDR3 DNA reads TGTGCCAGCAGCGCCTTCTCTAGCGGAGCGCCCTACGAGCAGTACTTC. Full variable domain (outside the CDR3, taken from reference TRBV9 and TRBJ2-7): DSGVTQTPKHLITATGQRVTLRCSPRSGDLSVYWYQQSLDQGLQFLIQYYNGEERAKGNILERFSAQQFPDLHSELNLSSLELGDSALYFCASSAFSSGAPYEQYFGPGTRLTVT.

The rearrangement uses TRBV5-1 and TRBJ2-5; 9 bases map to TRBD1. The germline CDR1 and CDR2 sequences are SGHRS and YFSETQ. The CDR3 extends over 14 amino acids. Trimming at V came to 4 bases and at J to 2 bases, leaving 3 bases not matched to a gene. The CDR3 loop reads CASSTGTGQETQYF. The DNA of the CDR3 is TGCGCCAGCAGCACCGGGACAGGGCAAGAGACCCAGTACTTC.

This chain joins TRBV4-2 and TRBJ1-5; D is undetermined. Germline CDR1 is LGHNA and CDR2 is YNFKEQ. There are 15 residues in the CDR3. Trimming took off 4 bases at V and 0 bases at J, with 10 bases between the two ends. The DNA for the CDR3 is TGTGCCAGCAGCCGGGGAGAGGATAGCAATCAGCCCCAGCATTTT. Encoded protein: CASSRGEDSNQPQHF.

The chain combines TRBV25-1 with TRBJ1-2; 10 positions match TRBD1. Looked up from germline, CDR1 is MGHDK and CDR2 is SYGVNS. The CDR3 consists of 14 residues. Losses at the gene ends were 1 base for V and 8 bases for J; bases not matched to a gene: 4. The CDR3 DNA is TGTGCCAGCAGTGAATGGGACAGGGGTGGAGGCTACACCTTC. Encoded protein: CASSEWDRGGGYTF.

This clone occurred a few times. The J gene is TRBJ1-4, the V gene TRBV5-6; possible D gene TRBD1, 5 bases. The CDR3 totals 14 residues. Germline-derived CDR1 and CDR2 are SGHDT and YYEEEE. The ends were cut back, 0 bases at V and 5 bases at J, with 8 bases in the middle. The CDR3 spells CASSLAGLNEKLFF. The CDR3 DNA reads as TGTGCCAGCAGCTTGGCAGGGCTCAATGAAAAACTGTTTTTT.